The 14 T cell receptor beta chains given below trace back to one sample, sequenced in a study of cytomegalovirus exposure and HLA in healthy donors. The primer mix had 60 Vbeta and 13 Jbeta primers. Clones were sequenced by immunoSEQ multiplex PCR, and TCRdb holds only the in-frame ones, with some missing. The table includes about 190,000 clones, more than 65% detected once. Sequenced input: PBMCs. Receptor source: a woman aged 30 to 39 in good health and CMV-seropositive.

This chain links TRBV27 with TRBJ2-7, with 12 bases matching TRBD2. This CDR3 region has 16 residues. Germline CDR1 is MNHEY and CDR2 is SMNVEV (reference sequence). V lost 6 bases to trimming and J lost 4 bases; unmatched junction nucleotides: 10. The CDR3: CASSPYLLAGGYEQYF. Here the CDR3 DNA reads TGTGCCAGCAGCCCCTACCTACTAGCGGGAGGATACGAGCAGTACTTC.

This sequence joins TRBV5-4 and TRBJ2-3; TRBD2 might be the D (7 bases). V dropped 0 bases and J dropped 3 bases, with 11 bases sitting between them. CDR3 length equals 15 residues. Germline CDR1 is SGHNT and CDR2 is YYREEE (reference sequence). This CDR3 reads CASSLAGGVTDTQYF. DNA of the CDR3: TGTGCCAGCAGCTTGGCGGGGGGCGTAACAGATACGCAGTATTTT.

This clone was found a few times. The chain uses TRBV2 and TRBJ2-3; 7 positions match TRBD1. This CDR3 is 13 amino acids long. In germline, CDR1 is SNHLY, CDR2 FYNNEI. The junction had 4 bases not matched to a gene; V was cut back by 5 bases and J by 5 bases. CDR3 sequence: CASSRQGLDTQYF. The DNA of the CDR3 is TGTGCCAGCAGTAGACAGGGATTAGATACGCAGTATTTT.

This chain uses TRBV28 with TRBJ2-2, with 7 positions matching TRBD2. V dropped 5 bases and J dropped 1; count of bases not matched to a gene: 10. Germline assignment: CDR1 MDHEN and CDR2 SYDVKM. This CDR3 is 17 amino acids long. CDR3 amino acids: CASSPWSGGRNTGELFF. The CDR3 nucleotides read TGTGCCAGCAGTCCCTGGTCTGGCGGGAGGAACACCGGGGAGCTGTTTTTT.

Comment on this clone: Different DNA sequences within this sample yield the same CDR3. This chain connects TRBV5-1 to TRBJ2-1, with D hard to call. Germline values: CDR1 SGHRS, CDR2 YFSETQ. V was pared by 0 bases and J by 3 bases, with 4 bases between. There are 13 residues in the CDR3. CDR3 residues: CASSLASYNEQFF. CDR3 DNA sequence: TGCGCCAGCAGCTTGGCTAGCTACAATGAGCAGTTCTTC.

The chain is built from TRBV6-4 and TRBJ2-5; D might be TRBD2 (6 bases). V dropped 5 bases and J dropped 5 bases, with 12 bases sitting between them. This CDR3 spans 13 amino acids. In germline, CDR1 is MRHNA, CDR2 SNTAGT. The CDR3 reads CASSRQAGETQYF. The CDR3 bases are TGTGCCAGCAGTCGCCAGGCGGGGGAGACCCAGTACTTC.

The chain has TRBV18 and TRBJ2-1, with D possibly being TRBD2 (6 bases). Germline V lookup: CDR1 KGHSH, CDR2 LQKENI. The V and J ends lost 0 bases and 0 bases respectively, with 12 bases between them. The CDR3 loop spans 17 amino acids. The CDR3, as DNA: TGTGCCAGCTCACCACCGAGGGCGGAGGGCTCCTACAATGAGCAGTTCTTC. Amino acids: CASSPPRAEGSYNEQFF.

The chain is built from TRBV28 and TRBJ2-5, with 11 bases that match TRBD2. Trimming removed 5 bases from V and 4 bases from J; junction bases left unmatched: 21. The CDR3 runs 20 residues. Per germline, CDR1 MDHEN and CDR2 SYDVKM. The CDR3 sequence: CASSPTSLLAGVMLGETQYF. The CDR3 nucleotides read TGTGCCAGCAGTCCCACGTCCCTACTAGCGGGAGTAATGTTAGGAGAGACCCAGTACTTC.

V and J are TRBV4-1 and TRBJ2-1; 9 nucleotides match TRBD2. The CDR3 is 18 residues long. V was clipped by 1 base and J by 2 bases; unmatched bases: 9. Per germline, CDR1 MGHRA and CDR2 YSYEKL. CDR3 loop: CASSQGAASGNTYNEQFF. Here the CDR3 DNA reads TGCGCCAGCAGCCAAGGAGCGGCTAGCGGGAATACCTACAATGAGCAGTTCTTC.

This rearrangement joins TRBV19 to TRBJ1-5; 11 nucleotides align to TRBD1. The CDR3 extends over 14 amino acids. Germline-derived CDR1 and CDR2 are LNHDA and SQIVND (reference sequence). The junction had 6 bases not matched to a gene; V was cut back by 7 bases and J by 7 bases. Written as DNA, the CDR3 is TGTGCCAGTAACGGACAGGGGGCAGGGCAGCCCCAGCATTTT. This encodes CASNGQGAGQPQHF.

This clone was recorded a few times. V is TRBV13 and J is TRBJ2-5; 7 nucleotides match TRBD2. The ends lost 2 bases at V and 2 bases at J; junction bases unmatched: 5. Looked up from germline, CDR1 is PRHDT and CDR2 is FYEKMQ (reference sequence). This CDR3 spans 15 amino acids. CDR3 nucleotide sequence: TGTGCCAGCAGCTTACCGCTAGCGGAGCAAGAGACCCAGTACTTC. Amino acid sequence: CASSLPLAEQETQYF.

This chain links TRBV27 with TRBJ2-2, with unresolved D. CDR1 and CDR2 (germline): MNHEY, SMNVEV (reference sequence). The V and J ends lost 5 bases and 6 bases respectively, with 7 bases between them. This CDR3 has 12 amino acids. The CDR3 protein is CASSHTAGELFF. The DNA for the CDR3 is TGTGCCAGCAGTCACACAGCCGGGGAGCTGTTTTTT.

In DNA form, the CDR3 reads TGTGCCAGCAGCCCCGGGGGAGGTATGAGCACTGAAGCTTTCTTT. This translates into CASSPGGGMSTEAFF. The genes are TRBV6-1 and TRBJ1-1; possible D gene TRBD1, 5 bases. The CDR3 runs to 15 residues. Germline V gene lookup returns CDR1 MNHNS and CDR2 SASEGT. V was pared by 6 bases and J by 4 bases, with 18 bases between.

This clone was counted once. This chain links TRBV20-1 with TRBJ2-1; 7 bases are a match to TRBD2. The CDR3 sequence is 11 residues long. Germline assignment: CDR1 DFQATT and CDR2 SNEGSKA (reference sequence). J was trimmed by 7 bases and V by 5 bases; bases with no gene match: 2. In DNA form, the CDR3 reads TGCAGTGCTCTTAGCGGGAATGAGCAGTTCTTC. Its protein product is CSALSGNEQFF.